This T cell receptor (beta chain) stems from a study of blood T cell repertoires in COVID-19. Study as a whole: Samples representing acute and convalescent COVID-19 were sourced from the United States, Italy and Spain. Sources were T cells, B-cell-depleted T cells, or PBMCs; the material itself was cDNA or gDNA.

In the original workflow: It was from reference gene primer amplification that nucleated cell counts were estimated. Profiling relied on immunoSEQ multiplex PCR, and the TCRdb table lists in-frame clones only, not all of them. Clonal size and the V and J genes are those of that table, whereas D and trimming came from the DNA. The sample holds 270,000 or so clones, around 86% seen once. Unmatched junction bases numbered 7, after V lost 2 bases and J lost 4 bases. This CDR3 spans 15 amino acids. Germline CDR1 SGHRS, CDR2 YFSETQ. This TCR was sampled from a human donor in a cohort sampled during active COVID-19. The material sequenced was peripheral blood. V gene TRBV5-1 combines with J gene TRBJ1-2, with 8 bases matching TRBD1. CDR3 protein: CASSLPGGASYGYTF. The DNA of the CDR3 is TGCGCCAGCAGCTTACCAGGGGGCGCCAGCTATGGCTACACCTTC.